The 23 T cell receptor beta chains reported below all come from one sample, sequenced in a study of blood T cell repertoires in COVID-19. Measured with immunoSEQ multiplex PCR; TCRdb has only the in-frame clones, and not every one. Counted here are 130,000 or so clones, about 80% occurring once; the ten biggest clones make up 12%. The sequenced sample was peripheral blood. The receptors come from an older woman with acute or convalescent COVID-19.

The V gene is TRBV9, the J gene TRBJ1-2, with 10 positions matching TRBD1. V was pared by 3 bases and J by 9 bases, with 5 bases of the junction left unmatched. The CDR3 has 13 amino acids. The germline V gene has CDR1 SGDLS and CDR2 YYNGEE. The CDR3 loop is CASSAGQGIRYTF. The CDR3 DNA is TGTGCCAGCAGCGCGGGACAGGGGATACGCTACACCTTC.

This chain links TRBV2 with TRBJ2-7, with TRBD2 matching 7 bases. V dropped 7 bases and J dropped 0; count of bases not matched to a gene: 12. Looked up from germline, CDR1 is SNHLY and CDR2 is FYNNEI. This CDR3 spans 16 amino acids. The CDR3 DNA reads as TGTGCCAGCATACAACCGGGACTACAAAGCTCCTACGAGCAGTACGTC. Translating gives CASIQPGLQSSYEQYV.

The gene calls are TRBV5-4 and TRBJ2-1; 10 bases map to TRBD2. The CDR3 sequence is 16 residues long. Germline V CDR1 and CDR2: SGHNT, YYREEE (reference sequence). Germline trimming cut 9 bases from V and 0 bases from J; bases unmatched to any gene: 9. CDR3 sequence reads: CATTSGVKRSYNEQFF. CDR3 nucleotide sequence: TGTGCCACTACTAGCGGGGTGAAGCGCTCCTACAATGAGCAGTTCTTC.

The chain uses TRBV6-5 and TRBJ2-5, with TRBD2 as a possible D gene (7 bases). Germline V CDR1 and CDR2: MNHEY, SVGAGI. There are 11 residues in the CDR3. With 6 bases removed from V and 7 bases from J, the gap between germline ends came to 9 bases. The CDR3 sequence is CASRRGGTQYF. CDR3 bases: TGTGCCAGCAGGAGGGGGGGGACCCAGTACTTC.

V is TRBV9 and J is TRBJ1-2; possibly TRBD1 for D (5 bases). The germline V gene encodes CDR1 SGDLS and CDR2 YYNGEE. Between the trimmed V and J ends, which lost 3 bases and 5 bases, there was a span of 11 bases. This CDR3 is built from 13 residues. The CDR3 nucleotides read TGTGCCAGCAGCGCACCAGCAGGGTATGGCTACACCTTC. It is translated as CASSAPAGYGYTF.

The chain uses TRBV4-1 and TRBJ2-5; D gene uncertain. The CDR3 has 15 residues. The germline V gene encodes CDR1 MGHRA and CDR2 YSYEKL. Trimming took off 4 bases at V and 5 bases at J, with 17 bases between the two ends. The CDR3 is CASSPYLRSRETQYF. The CDR3 DNA sequence: TGCGCCAGCAGCCCCTACCTCAGGTCCCGGGAGACCCAGTACTTC.

The chain carries TRBV7-3 and TRBJ2-6; TRBD1 might be the D (6 bases). Trimming cost V 5 bases and J 4 bases, with 12 bases left between them. Germline CDR1 SGHTA, CDR2 FQGTGA. This CDR3 region has 15 residues. The CDR3 sequence is CASSPQGIGANVLTF. The CDR3 nucleotides read TGTGCCAGCAGCCCACAGGGTATCGGGGCCAACGTCCTGACTTTC.

The rearrangement uses TRBV6-6 and TRBJ2-3; the match to TRBD2 covers 12 bases. V gave up 8 bases and J gave up 1 base; unmatched junction bases: 1. The length of the CDR3 is 14 residues. CDR1 is MNHNY, CDR2 SVGAGI, per germline (reference sequence). The CDR3 DNA sequence: TGTGCCAGCCGGACTAGCGGGGGCACAGATACGCAGTATTTT. Translated: CASRTSGGTDTQYF.

The chain has TRBV27 and TRBJ1-1; no clear D. Trimming removed 4 bases from V and 0 bases from J, with 12 bases in between. The CDR3 consists of 15 residues. The germline CDR1 and CDR2 sequences are MNHEY and SMNVEV (reference sequence). The CDR3 here is CASSSTQKMNTEAFF. CDR3 DNA sequence: TGTGCCAGCAGTTCAACACAGAAAATGAACACTGAAGCTTTCTTT.

V usage is TRBV6-2 or TRBV6-3 and J usage is TRBJ1-3, with D unresolved. CDR1 and CDR2 from the germline V gene are MNHEY and SVGEGT. This CDR3 has 18 residues. Trimming shortened V by 2 bases and J by 1 base, and 18 bases separated the two germline ends. CDR3 DNA: TGTGCCAGCAGTTACGATCGAGGCGCCGAAGTATCTGGAAACACCATATATTTT. It encodes CASSYDRGAEVSGNTIYF.

J is TRBJ1-1 and V is TRBV5-1; possible D gene TRBD1, 5 bases. The CDR3 contains 15 residues. CDR1 is SGHRS and CDR2 is YFSETQ in the germline V gene. V lost 5 bases, J lost 0 bases, and 14 bases lay in between. The CDR3 sequence: CASSLDRTLNTEAFF. The CDR3 DNA sequence: TGCGCCAGCAGTTTAGACAGAACCCTGAACACTGAAGCTTTCTTT.

The chain carries TRBV5-1 and TRBJ1-1; tentatively, D is TRBD1 (6 bases). The V end was cut by 7 bases, the J end by 6 bases, with 13 bases between. The CDR3 spans 12 residues. Per the germline V gene, CDR1 is SGHRS and CDR2 is YFSETQ. CDR3 sequence reads: CASWDTRAEAFF. In nucleotides, the CDR3 is TGCGCCAGCTGGGACACGCGAGCTGAAGCTTTCTTT. Drawing the rest from reference TRBV5-1 and TRBJ1-1, the complete variable domain is KAGVTQTPRYLIKTRGQQVTLSCSPISGHRSVSWYQQTPGQGLQFLFEYFSETQRNKGNFPGRFSGRQFSNSRSEMNVSTLELGDSALYLCASWDTRAEAFFGQGTRLTVV.

The chain couples TRBV30 to TRBJ1-3; 8 nucleotides match TRBD1. V lost 0 bases and J lost 2; bases outside the gene matches: 6. The CDR3 runs to 16 residues. Germline V gives CDR1 GTSNPN, CDR2 SVGIG (reference sequence). CDR3 in DNA: TGTGCCTGGAGTGTACCAGACAGGGGCACTGGAAACACCATATATTTT. It encodes CAWSVPDRGTGNTIYF.

V is TRBV6-6 and J is TRBJ2-1; D gene ambiguous. V lost 5 bases to trimming and J lost 7 bases, with 9 bases between them. In germline, CDR1 is MNHNY, CDR2 SVGAGI (reference sequence). CDR3 length: 12 amino acids. The CDR3 spells CASSIPNNEQFF. The CDR3 DNA reads as TGTGCCAGCAGTATACCTAATAATGAGCAGTTCTTC.

The chain joins TRBV7-2 to TRBJ2-7; D is undetermined. Looked up from germline, CDR1 is SGHTA and CDR2 is FQGNSA. The V end lost 1 base, the J end lost 2 bases, and 18 bases lay between the germline ends. The CDR3 contains 17 residues. CDR3 DNA: TGTGCCAGCAGCTTAGTCTGGGTAGCCCCAACGACCTACGAGCAGTACTTC. It yields the protein CASSLVWVAPTTYEQYF.

This clone was seen a single time. The V call is TRBV14, the J call TRBJ1-2; 7 bases are a match to TRBD1. Germline loops: CDR1 SGHDN, CDR2 FVKESK. V was clipped by 5 bases and J by 3 bases; unmatched bases: 9. There are 15 residues in the CDR3. CDR3 sequence (DNA): TGTGCCAGCAGCAGGGGGCAAGGGATTGACTATGGCTACACCTTC. Its translation: CASSRGQGIDYGYTF.

This chain connects TRBV3-1 (or the pseudogene TRBV3-2) to TRBJ1-5; tentatively, D is TRBD1 (6 bases). The germline V and J ends were trimmed by 8 bases and 2 bases, with 16 bases remaining between them. The CDR3 has 15 amino acids. Looked up from germline, CDR1 is LGHDT and CDR2 is YNNKEL (reference sequence). For the CDR3, the DNA is TGTGCCAGCGGCCCGGGGGGGCTTGGCAATCAGCCCCAGCATTTT. Translating it yields CASGPGGLGNQPQHF.

The chain has TRBV7-9 and TRBJ1-5, with D unresolved. The V end was cut by 0 bases, the J end by 2 bases, with 8 bases between. The CDR3 contains 15 residues. Germline loops: CDR1 SEHNR, CDR2 FQNEAQ (reference sequence). The CDR3 DNA is TGTGCCAGCAGCTTAGCATCCCAGGGCAATCAGCCCCAGCATTTT. As protein: CASSLASQGNQPQHF.

V and J are TRBV5-6 and TRBJ1-3; TRBD1 matches 7 bases. The CDR3 has 18 amino acids. The V gene end was trimmed by 3 bases and the J gene end by 0 bases; junction bases not matched to a gene: 12. Germline CDR1 reads SGHDT; CDR2 reads YYEEEE. DNA for the CDR3: TGTGCCAGCAGCTCGTTAGGACAGGACTACCTCTCTGGAAACACCATATATTTT. Its protein is CASSSLGQDYLSGNTIYF.

The sample holds a few counts of this clone. The J gene is TRBJ2-1, the V gene TRBV19, with 7 bases lining up with TRBD1. Germline V lookup: CDR1 LNHDA, CDR2 SQIVND (reference sequence). The CDR3 totals 14 residues. Germline trimming cut 4 bases from V and 2 bases from J; bases unmatched to any gene: 2. The CDR3 is CASSTGTAYNEQFF. CDR3 coding DNA: TGTGCCAGTAGTACAGGGACAGCCTACAATGAGCAGTTCTTC.

The genes are TRBV6-6 and TRBJ2-2; D may be TRBD2 (6 bases). V lost 0 bases, J lost 2 bases, and 10 bases lay in between. The germline V gene has CDR1 MNHNY and CDR2 SVGAGI (reference sequence). This CDR3 has 16 amino acids. Here the CDR3 reads CASSYSEGINTGELFF. As DNA, the CDR3 is TGTGCCAGCAGTTACTCGGAGGGGATAAACACCGGGGAGCTGTTTTTT.

The chain uses TRBV11-2 and TRBJ1-6; no definite D call. Trimming removed 5 bases from V and 7 bases from J, with 6 bases in between. Germline CDR1 SGHAT, CDR2 FQNNGV. This CDR3 is 12 amino acids long. CDR3 in amino acids: CASSLLNSPLHF. The CDR3, as DNA: TGTGCCAGCAGCCTACTGAATTCACCCCTCCACTTT.

This chain joins TRBV30 and TRBJ2-5; 7 bases map to TRBD2. Germline CDR1 is GTSNPN and CDR2 is SVGIG (reference sequence). This CDR3 has 13 amino acids. The ends lost 3 bases at V and 7 bases at J; junction bases unmatched: 8. In nucleotides, the CDR3 is TGTGCCTGGAGCGCGGGGGAGGGCGGGACCCAGTACTTC. Its protein product is CAWSAGEGGTQYF.